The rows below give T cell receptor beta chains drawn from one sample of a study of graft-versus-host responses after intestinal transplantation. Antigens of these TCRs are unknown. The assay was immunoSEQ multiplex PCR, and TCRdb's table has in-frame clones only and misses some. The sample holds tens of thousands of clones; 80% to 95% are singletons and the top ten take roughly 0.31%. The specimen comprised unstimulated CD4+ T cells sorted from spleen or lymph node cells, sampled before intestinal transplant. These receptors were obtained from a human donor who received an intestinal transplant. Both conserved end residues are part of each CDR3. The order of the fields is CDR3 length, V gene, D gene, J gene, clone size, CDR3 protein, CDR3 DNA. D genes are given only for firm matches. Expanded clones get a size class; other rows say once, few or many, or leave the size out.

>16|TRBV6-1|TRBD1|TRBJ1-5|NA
CASSDGQGRGWQPQHF
TGTGCCAGCAGTGACGGACAGGGGAGGGGATGGCAGCCCCAGCATTTT
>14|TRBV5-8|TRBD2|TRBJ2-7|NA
CASSLIAGGGEQYF
TGTGCCAGCAGCTTGATAGCGGGAGGGGGCGAGCAGTACTTC
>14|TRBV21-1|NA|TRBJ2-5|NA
CASSPTGPKETQYF
TGTGCCAGCAGCCCGACCGGGCCTAAAGAGACCCAGTACTTC
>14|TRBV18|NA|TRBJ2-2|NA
CASSPGQNTGELFF
TGTGCCAGCTCACCAGGACAGAACACCGGGGAGCTGTTTTTT
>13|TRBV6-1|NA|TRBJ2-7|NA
CASSKKKGYEQYF
TGTGCCAGCAGTAAGAAAAAGGGGTACGAGCAGTACTTC
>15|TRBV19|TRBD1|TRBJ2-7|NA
CASSRRDRSSYEQYF
TGTGCCAGTAGTCGCCGGGACAGGAGCTCCTACGAGCAGTACTTC
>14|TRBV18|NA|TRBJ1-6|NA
CASSRDGTNSPLHF
TGTGCCAGCTCTCGGGACGGGACGAATTCACCCCTCCACTTT
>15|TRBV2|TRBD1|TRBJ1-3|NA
CASSSGGLSGNTIYF
TGTGCCAGCAGTTCAGGGGGCCTCTCTGGAAACACCATATATTTT
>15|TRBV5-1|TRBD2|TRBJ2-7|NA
CASSLRLAGVYEQYF
TGCGCCAGCAGCTTGAGATTAGCGGGAGTCTACGAGCAGTACTTC
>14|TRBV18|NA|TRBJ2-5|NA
CASSPGTYQETQYF
TGTGCCAGCTCACCGGGGACGTACCAAGAGACCCAGTACTTC
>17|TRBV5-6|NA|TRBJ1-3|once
CASSFGFVSPTGNTIYF
TGTGCCAGCAGCTTTGGTTTTGTGAGTCCCACTGGAAACACCATATATTTT
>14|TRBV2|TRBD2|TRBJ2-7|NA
CASSGTSGAYEQYF
TGTGCCAGCAGTGGGACTAGCGGGGCCTACGAGCAGTACTTC
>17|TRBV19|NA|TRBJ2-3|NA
CASSLEAQRAATGTQYF
TGTGCCAGTAGTCTCGAGGCCCAGCGGGCCGCAACTGGTACGCAGTATTTT
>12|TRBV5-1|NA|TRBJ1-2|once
CASSLSQGGYTF
TGCGCCAGCAGCTTAAGTCAGGGCGGCTACACCTTC
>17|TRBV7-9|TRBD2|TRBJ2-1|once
CASSLGTSGESYNEQFF
TGTGCCAGCAGCCTCGGGACTAGCGGGGAATCCTACAATGAGCAGTTCTTC
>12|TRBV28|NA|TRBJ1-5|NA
CASSLRSQPQHF
TGTGCCAGCAGTTTAAGGAGTCAGCCCCAGCATTTT
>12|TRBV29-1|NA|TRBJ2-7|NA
CSVAVTAYEQYF
TGCAGCGTTGCGGTGACAGCCTACGAGCAGTACTTC
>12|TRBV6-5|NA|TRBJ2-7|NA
CASGRGAYEQYF
TGTGCCAGCGGGAGGGGGGCCTACGAGCAGTACTTC
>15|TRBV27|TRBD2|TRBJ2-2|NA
CASRWTSGIFGELFF
TGTGCCAGCAGATGGACTAGCGGGATCTTCGGGGAGCTGTTTTTT
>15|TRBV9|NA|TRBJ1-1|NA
CASSPRTVLNTEAFF
TGTGCCAGCAGCCCACGGACAGTTTTGAACACTGAAGCTTTCTTT
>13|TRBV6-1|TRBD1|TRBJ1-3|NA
CASGGQAGNTIYF
TGTGCCAGCGGAGGACAGGCCGGAAACACCATATATTTT
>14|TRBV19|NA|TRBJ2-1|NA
CASSIRLRELHLFF
TGTGCCAGTAGTATAAGGTTACGAGAACTCCATCTGTTCTTC